The present T cell receptor beta chain was sequenced within a study of beta chain features in type 1 diabetes (dated by TCRdb to the late 2010s). About the study as a whole: Mean age, gender distribution, total cell number and subset yield did not differ between patients and healthy donors. A total of 85 million to 140 million sorted cells were examined across all samples, and a strong correlation was observed between cell number per subset and RNA yield. The study compared the TCRB repertoires of sorted circulating CD4+ T cell subsets in recently diagnosed type 1 diabetes patients with those in matched healthy donors. Regulatory and stem cell-like memory subsets were isolated from only 8 patients and about 8 healthy donors, whereas naive and central memory subsets came from all 30 or so donors. Study-level results and caveats: Because cDNA rather than genomic DNA was sequenced, highly expressing activated cells could have been over-represented, although no difference in activation and CD3 levels was found between groups. HLA sub-analyses involved small numbers of individuals, so any influence of HLA type on TCRB rearrangement remained unresolved. Patients with type 1 diabetes made fewer insertions and deleted more nucleotides at VDJ recombination sites, implying thymic rearrangement abnormalities. Type 1 diabetes patients showed a moderate but significant shortening of TCRB CDR3 length in all four CD4+ subsets. PCR may preferentially amplify shorter templates, but because patient and control samples were amplified and corrected together, any resulting skew would affect both groups equally. The naive, central memory and regulatory TCRB repertoires appeared to resemble one another more closely among patients than among healthy donors.

This clone was detected many times. What this receptor recognizes is not known. Qualities for individual bases were not recorded, and no much larger clone is one base off. The entire isolated RNA was reverse transcribed using the High Capacity cDNA Reverse Transcription Kit, and thus expressed TCRB transcripts were sequenced. Deep immunoSEQ sequencing was performed on naive, central memory and regulatory T cell samples, with an average of roughly 3.5 million total reads per sample. After sorted cells were lysed in RLT buffer, RNA was extracted with DNase-treated RNeasy Micro or Mini kits, with the choice depending on cell number. To prevent cross-contamination, every cell subset was processed on its own, while patient and healthy donor samples were processed together. The immunoSEQ multiplex PCR was used to amplify TCRB sequences from cDNA, yielding 87-bp fragments that span the CDR3 region. Amplicons were sequenced on the Illumina HiSeq platform. The original pipeline was this. Synthetic template baselines were used to correct PCR bias computationally, reads within Hamming distance 2 were collapsed, and singletons that could not be merged were discarded. By aligning reads against IMGT, V, D and J genes, CDR3 length, and insertions or deletions at six rearrangement sites were assigned. Within each subset, clonotype counts were normalized to the number of sorted cells before true diversity and Gini coefficients were calculated with the tcR R package. The overlap coefficient, calculated on TCRB nucleotide sequences, was used to measure repertoire sharing. TCRdb retrieved this table from immuneACCESS and kept in-frame rearrangements only. Not all clones are present; in checked studies, unresolved V genes account for under half, and no reason is known for the remainder. Clonal size and the V and J genes are those of that table, whereas D and trimming came from the DNA. This sample comprises 110,000 to 150,000 clones, about 8.7% of them detected only once. The top ten clones comprise 0.6% to 0.8% of the sample.

The cysteine opens and the phenylalanine closes a CDR3 of 13 amino acids. Only CDR3 DNA remains: 39 bases, in frame from the first base. The germline V gene (reference sequence) gives CDR1 as GTSNPN and CDR2 as SVGIG. V gives up 4 bases and J gives up 3 bases, and the segment between their germline ends measures 12 bases. Each donor gave one peripheral blood draw, approximately 0.11 L on average, collected into heparinised tubes. Naive, central memory, regulatory and stem cell-like memory CD4+ T cells were sorted on a BD FACSAria II using a panel including CD45RO, CCR7, CD25, CD127, CD95 and CD27. A purity above 95% was achieved for all sorted populations. PBMCs were isolated right away by Lymphoprep density gradient centrifugation and were stained directly, without culture. So that batch effects would be minimized, each experiment stained and sorted samples in pairs, pairing one healthy donor with one patient.

The receptor's source is a man aged 18-30 years in good health. This sequence uses TRBV30 and TRBJ1-2; TRBD1 is a weak D gene call, 6 bases matching. The sample taken for sequencing was central memory CD4+ T cells from blood. The nucleotides read TGTGCCTGGACCCCCCGGACAGACTATGGCTACACCTTC. It specifies CAWTPRTDYGYTF.